This TCR beta chain was recovered during a study of human T cells and chemical hapten exposure. Time point described: patch test 3, about 24 weeks after DPC sensitization. The sample's treatment: therapeutic diphenylcyclopropenone sensitization with weekly scalp DPC. TCRdb independently ran MiXCR on the RACE reads; one entry per CDR3 protein. Among some 97,000 distinct CDR3 sequences listed, 27% were seen once. There are 14 residues in the CDR3. With 8 bases clipped from V and 2 bases from J, the junction kept 6 bases outside the gene matches. Germline V gene sequence: CDR1 SQVTM, CDR2 ANQGSEA. This clonotype was obtained from a middle-aged man with alopecia areata. Some clones in this sample may be carry-over from other donors' samples. The chain recombines TRBV29-1 with TRBJ2-5, with 12 bases matching TRBD2. The sequencing here drew on whole blood, taken in connection with sensitization to the hapten diphenylcyclopropenone (DPC). The CDR3 sequence is CSTWTSGTQETQYF. The CDR3 bases are TGCAGCACATGGACTAGCGGGACGCAAGAGACCCAGTACTTC.